This T cell receptor beta chain derives from a study of T cell responses to AZD1222 COVID-19 vaccine. This CDR3 is built from 14 residues. The V end was cut by 6 bases, the J end by 0 bases, with 9 bases between. CDR1 and CDR2 from the germline V gene are MGHDK and SYGVNS. The sample holds one count of this clone. Here immunoSEQ multiplex PCR was the method, and the copy in TCRdb shows in-frame clones only, minus some. Found here are approximately 70,000 clones, 80% of them singletons; the top ten hold around an eighth. The sequence was collected from an adult who received the AZD1222 COVID-19 vaccine. The rearrangement links TRBV25-1 to TRBJ2-1; possible D gene TRBD1, 6 bases. This specimen consisted of peripheral blood, obtained 28 days after the second AZD1222 dose. The CDR3, as DNA: TGTGCCAGCAGACCGGACAGCTCCTACAATGAGCAGTTCTTC. Its translation is CASRPDSSYNEQFF.